Included here is one T cell receptor beta chain sequence, with context. Its antigen is unknown. The data are from a study of OX40 agonist ivuxolimab in advanced cancers. Study-level points and caveats: People who partly responded at 0.1-3.0 mg/kg had some of the least clonal expansion seen. At 0.1 to 3.0 mg/kg and by week 6, CD4+ and CD8+ T cells in the blood had expanded clonally.

Systemic immunosuppression or autoimmune disease history was grounds to exclude patients. Clones were read by immunoSEQ multiplex PCR, and TCRdb kept only the in-frame ones, dropping some. Altogether 60,000 to 100,000 clones are present, around 90% being singletons, with the ten largest covering less than 0.25%. Germline values: CDR1 SGDLS, CDR2 YYNGEE. The trim removed 3 bases at V and 0 bases at J, leaving 9 bases unmatched. The length of the CDR3 is 19 residues. The gene calls are TRBV9 and TRBJ2-1; TRBD2 aligns across 13 bases. This material consisted of CD4+ or CD8+ T cells sorted from blood, taken in a trial of the OX40 agonist ivuxolimab. This receptor was taken from an adult with an advanced solid tumor such as melanoma, head and neck, liver or kidney cancer. The CDR3 protein is CASSGRLAGGTSSYNEQFF. CDR3 DNA sequence: TGTGCCAGCAGCGGCCGACTAGCGGGAGGCACGAGCTCCTACAATGAGCAGTTCTTC.